This T cell receptor (beta chain) was sequenced during a study of T cell repertoires in cytomegalovirus infection (dated by TCRdb to between 2018 and 2021). Background on the whole study: Donor HLA type was relevant to the analysis, as public TCR beta signatures indicated carriage of CMV infection together with the matching HLA type.

Data came from an Illumina HiSeq 1500. The public reads were reanalyzed by TCRdb: fastp trimming at Q25, MiXCR alignment, in-frame beta chains only. Merged by CDR3 protein, the rows form single entries marked with the most common genes and DNA. The sample table holds over 200,000 distinct CDR3 sequences, of which roughly 13% were seen once. The ten largest clones capture 8.8% of the sample. This clonotype was detected many times. This clone's antigen is unknown. Per-base qualities were not stored, and no clone one base away is much larger. V is trimmed back by 5 bases and J by 3 bases, and the junction contains 15 bases that no gene match accounts for. CDR1 and CDR2 are read off the germline V gene (reference sequence) as SEHNR and FQNEAQ. The CDR3 starts with the cysteine, ends with the phenylalanine, and has 17 residues. The DNA shown is the 51-base CDR3, in frame from base 1. Results and caveats for the whole study, not just this receptor: Carriers of CMV infection plus the relevant HLA type were discriminated by the cumulative frequency of public TCR beta family members in the study cohort and in an independent roughly 350-donor cohort. In the ex vivo response, HLA-C-restricted CMV-specific TCR beta clonotypes were dominant, and in two of eight donors the single most frequent clonotype came from this HLA-C-restricted group.

This TCR came from a human donor in good health (CMV status not recorded). Some clones in this sample may be carry-over from other donors' samples. Sequencing was performed on PBMCs. The V gene is TRBV7-9 and the J gene is TRBJ1-2, with TRBD1 identical over 7 junction bases. The CDR3 protein sequence reads: CASSARQDRPSHYGYTF. In nucleotides, the sequence is TGTGCCAGCAGCGCCCGACAGGACAGGCCGTCGCACTATGGCTACACCTTC.